What follows are 9 T cell receptor beta chains derived from one specimen sequenced in a study of T cell changes during pregnancy in multiple sclerosis. Only in-frame clones appear in the TCRdb table, and some are missing; sequencing was by immunoSEQ multiplex PCR. The sample carries 35,000 to 55,000 clones, almost 90% recorded once. The input for sequencing was peripheral blood, taken in the second trimester of pregnancy. The receptors originated from a female donor in good health, enrolled as a control in a pregnancy study.

CDR3 nucleotide sequence: TGCGCCAGCATAAGTGCGAGTAATGAAGCTTTCTTT. As protein: CASISASNEAFF. The chain joins TRBV5-1 to TRBJ1-1; no reliable D call. The V and J ends lost 6 bases and 7 bases respectively, with 13 bases between them. Per the germline V gene, CDR1 is SGHRS and CDR2 is YFSETQ. CDR3 length: 12 residues.

J is TRBJ2-7 and V is TRBV7-2; 8 bases line up with TRBD1. The germline V gene has CDR1 SGHTA and CDR2 FQGNSA. The CDR3 has 17 amino acids. Germline trimming cut 2 bases from V and 0 bases from J; bases unmatched to any gene: 9. As DNA, the CDR3 is TGTGCCAGCAGCTTAAGTATATCCGGGACAGGCTCCTACGAGCAGTACTTC. Translated: CASSLSISGTGSYEQYF.

The chain combines TRBV5-1 with TRBJ1-2; a weak D match, TRBD1 (6 bases). Germline V lookup: CDR1 SGHRS, CDR2 YFSETQ. Trimming pared 3 bases from V and 2 bases from J, leaving 14 bases between. The CDR3 is made up of 15 amino acids. The CDR3 nucleotides read TGCGCCAGCAGCTACGGGGGGGCCGAGAACTATGGCTACACCTTC. This translates into CASSYGGAENYGYTF. Supplemented by reference TRBV5-1 and TRBJ1-2, the full variable domain reads KAGVTQTPRYLIKTRGQQVTLSCSPISGHRSVSWYQQTPGQGLQFLFEYFSETQRNKGNFPGRFSGRQFSNSRSEMNVSTLELGDSALYLCASSYGGAENYGYTFGSGTRLTVV.

The rearrangement links TRBV19 to TRBJ1-1; 11 positions agree with TRBD1. This CDR3 is 14 amino acids long. Germline CDR1 and CDR2: LNHDA and SQIVND (reference sequence). The ends lost 7 bases at V and 3 bases at J; junction bases unmatched: 4. CDR3 DNA sequence: TGTGCCAGTACCCGGACAGGGGGCTACACTGAAGCTTTCTTT. It codes for CASTRTGGYTEAFF.

CDR3 sequence reads: CASSSPSSTDTQYF. The DNA for the CDR3 is TGTGCCAGCAGCTCCCCGTCCAGCACAGATACGCAGTATTTT. The chain combines TRBV5-4 with TRBJ2-3, with unresolved D. In germline, CDR1 is SGHNT, CDR2 YYREEE (reference sequence). The CDR3 is 14 residues long. Trimming cost V 3 bases and J 0 bases, with 8 bases left between them. Full variable domain (missing parts from reference TRBV5-4 and TRBJ2-3): ETGVTQSPTHLIKTRGQQVTLRCSSQSGHNTVSWYQQALGQGPQFIFQYYREEENGRGNFPPRFSGLQFPNYSSELNVNALELDDSALYLCASSSPSSTDTQYFGPGTRLTVL.

V usage is TRBV29-1 and J usage is TRBJ2-7; the D gene is possibly TRBD2 (5 bases). Trimming cost V 0 bases and J 6 bases, with 9 bases left between them. Germline CDR1 and CDR2: SQVTM and ANQGSEA. The CDR3 has 12 residues. The CDR3 region is CSVEDRGSEQYF. The CDR3 DNA sequence: TGCAGCGTTGAAGATCGGGGATCCGAGCAGTACTTC.

The J gene is TRBJ2-1, the V gene TRBV18, with 14 bases identical to TRBD2. CDR1 and CDR2 (germline): KGHSH, LQKENI. Trimming cost V 3 bases and J 5 bases; bases outside gene matches: 9. This CDR3 region has 18 residues. The CDR3 DNA follows: TGTGCCAGCTCACCCTTTCCCGGGACTAGCGGGGGAGACAATGAGCAGTTCTTC. Its translation is CASSPFPGTSGGDNEQFF.

The V and J genes are TRBV7-2 and TRBJ2-5; weak D call: TRBD2 (6 bases). CDR3 length: 14 amino acids. Germline assignment: CDR1 SGHTA and CDR2 FQGNSA. Trimming left V 6 bases short and J 4 bases short, with 15 bases between. CDR3 DNA sequence: TGTGCCAGCAGTTTTCGACTAGTGGGAGAGACCCAGTACTTC. This gives the protein CASSFRLVGETQYF.

This chain connects TRBV5-4 to TRBJ2-3; 15 bases are shared with TRBD2. There are 18 residues in the CDR3. The ends lost 3 bases at V and 1 base at J; junction bases unmatched: 6. Germline lookup yields CDR1 SGHNT and CDR2 YYREEE (reference sequence). CDR3 sequence reads: CASSSGLAGGFGTDTQYF. Written as DNA, the CDR3 is TGTGCCAGCAGCTCGGGACTAGCGGGAGGCTTTGGCACAGATACGCAGTATTTT.